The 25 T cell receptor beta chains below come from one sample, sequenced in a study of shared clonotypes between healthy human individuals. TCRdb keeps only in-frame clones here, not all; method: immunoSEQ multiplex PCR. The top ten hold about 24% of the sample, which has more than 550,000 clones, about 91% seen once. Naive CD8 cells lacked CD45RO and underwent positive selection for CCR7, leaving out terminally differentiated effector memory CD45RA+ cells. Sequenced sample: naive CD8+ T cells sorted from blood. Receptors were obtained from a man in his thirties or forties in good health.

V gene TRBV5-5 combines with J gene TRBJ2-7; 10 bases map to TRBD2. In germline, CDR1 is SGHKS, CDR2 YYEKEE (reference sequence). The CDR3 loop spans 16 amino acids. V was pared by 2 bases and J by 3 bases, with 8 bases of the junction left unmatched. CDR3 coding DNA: TGTGCCAGCAGCTTCTCAGCGGGAGGGATACTCTACGAGCAGTACTTC. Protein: CASSFSAGGILYEQYF.

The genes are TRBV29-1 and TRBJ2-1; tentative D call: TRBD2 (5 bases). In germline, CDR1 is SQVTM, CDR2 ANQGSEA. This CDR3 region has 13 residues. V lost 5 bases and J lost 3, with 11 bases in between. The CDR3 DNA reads TGCAGCGTTACTAGGGAGAACTACAATGAGCAGTTCTTC. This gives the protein CSVTRENYNEQFF.

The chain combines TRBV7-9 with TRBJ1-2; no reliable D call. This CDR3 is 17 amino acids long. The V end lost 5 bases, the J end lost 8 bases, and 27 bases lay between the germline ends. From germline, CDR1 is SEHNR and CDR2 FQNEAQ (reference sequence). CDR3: CASSPPGPAAVGGGYTF. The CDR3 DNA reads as TGTGCCAGCAGCCCCCCTGGGCCGGCCGCTGTCGGTGGGGGCTACACCTTC. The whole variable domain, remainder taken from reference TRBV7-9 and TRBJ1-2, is DTGVSQNPRHKITKRGQNVTFRCDPISEHNRLYWYRQTLGQGPEFLTYFQNEAQLEKSRLLSDRFSAERPKGSFSTLEIQRTEQGDSAMYLCASSPPGPAAVGGGYTFGSGTRLTVV.

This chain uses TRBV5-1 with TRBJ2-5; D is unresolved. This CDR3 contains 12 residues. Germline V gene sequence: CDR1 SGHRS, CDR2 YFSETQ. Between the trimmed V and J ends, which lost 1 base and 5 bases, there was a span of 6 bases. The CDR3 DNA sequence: TGCGCCAGCAGCTTGACGAGCGAGACCCAGTACTTC. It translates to CASSLTSETQYF.

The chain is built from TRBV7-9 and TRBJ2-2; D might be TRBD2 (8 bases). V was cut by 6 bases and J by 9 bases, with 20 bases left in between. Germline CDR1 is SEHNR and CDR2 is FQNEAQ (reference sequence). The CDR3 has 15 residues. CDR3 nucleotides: TGTGCCAGCAGTAGCGGGACAGATGCTCTGAGGGAGCTGTTTTTT. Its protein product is CASSSGTDALRELFF.

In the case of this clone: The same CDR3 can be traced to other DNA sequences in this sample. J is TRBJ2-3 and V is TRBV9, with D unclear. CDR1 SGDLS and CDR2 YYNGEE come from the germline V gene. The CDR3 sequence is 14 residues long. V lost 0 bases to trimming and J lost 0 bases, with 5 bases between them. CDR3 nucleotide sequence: TGTGCCAGCAGCGTAGCTACGAGCACAGATACGCAGTATTTT. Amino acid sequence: CASSVATSTDTQYF.

The CDR3 DNA is TGCAGCGCCACGGGAGTTCTTTACAATGAGCAGTTCTTC. It is translated as CSATGVLYNEQFF. The genes are TRBV29-1 and TRBJ2-1; TRBD2 is a possible D gene (6 bases). The V end was cut by 7 bases, the J end by 4 bases, with 14 bases between. Germline lookup yields CDR1 SQVTM and CDR2 ANQGSEA. The CDR3 totals 13 residues.

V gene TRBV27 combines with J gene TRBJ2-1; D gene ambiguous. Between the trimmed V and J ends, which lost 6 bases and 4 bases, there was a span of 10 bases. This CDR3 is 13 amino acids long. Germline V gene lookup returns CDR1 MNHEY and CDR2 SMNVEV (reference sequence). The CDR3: CASSIARYNEQFF. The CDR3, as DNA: TGTGCCAGCAGCATCGCCAGGTACAATGAGCAGTTCTTC.

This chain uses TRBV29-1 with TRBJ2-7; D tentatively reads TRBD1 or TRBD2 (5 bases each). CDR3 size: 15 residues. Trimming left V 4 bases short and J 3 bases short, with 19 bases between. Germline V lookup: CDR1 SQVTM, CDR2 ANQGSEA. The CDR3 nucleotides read TGCAGCGTTGTGGGACCACAAAATGGGCACTACGAGCAGTACTTC. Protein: CSVVGPQNGHYEQYF.

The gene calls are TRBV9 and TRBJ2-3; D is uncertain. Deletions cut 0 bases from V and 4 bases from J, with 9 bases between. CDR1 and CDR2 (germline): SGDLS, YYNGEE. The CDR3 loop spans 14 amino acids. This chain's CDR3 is CASSVGSFPDTQYF. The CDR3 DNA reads TGTGCCAGCAGCGTAGGGTCGTTTCCAGATACGCAGTATTTT.

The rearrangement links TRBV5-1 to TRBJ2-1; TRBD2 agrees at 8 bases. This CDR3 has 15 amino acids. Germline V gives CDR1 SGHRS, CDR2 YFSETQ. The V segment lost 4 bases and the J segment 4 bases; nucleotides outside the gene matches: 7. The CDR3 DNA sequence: TGCGCCAGCAGCCCCGGGGGGGGATCGTACAATGAGCAGTTCTTC. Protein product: CASSPGGGSYNEQFF.

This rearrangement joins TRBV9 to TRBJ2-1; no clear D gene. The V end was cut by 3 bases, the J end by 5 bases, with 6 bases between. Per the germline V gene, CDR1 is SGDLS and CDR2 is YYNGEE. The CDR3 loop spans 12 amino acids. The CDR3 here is CASSANHNEQFF. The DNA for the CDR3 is TGTGCCAGCAGCGCTAACCACAATGAGCAGTTCTTC.

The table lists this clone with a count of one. CDR3 amino acids: CASSLAGVPGRTEAFF. The CDR3 DNA reads TGCGCCAGCAGCTTGGCGGGGGTGCCAGGGAGAACTGAAGCTTTCTTT. The chain uses TRBV5-1 and TRBJ1-1; a weak D match, TRBD1 (5 bases). The V gene lost 0 bases and the J gene lost 5 bases, with 17 bases spanning the gap. This CDR3 contains 16 residues. Germline CDR1 reads SGHRS; CDR2 reads YFSETQ.

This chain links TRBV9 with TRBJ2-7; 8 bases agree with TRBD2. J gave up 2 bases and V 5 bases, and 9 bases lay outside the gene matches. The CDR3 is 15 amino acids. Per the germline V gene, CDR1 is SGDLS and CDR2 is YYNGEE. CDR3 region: CASSTSGADPYEQYF. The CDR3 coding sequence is TGTGCCAGCAGTACTAGCGGCGCAGATCCCTACGAGCAGTACTTC.

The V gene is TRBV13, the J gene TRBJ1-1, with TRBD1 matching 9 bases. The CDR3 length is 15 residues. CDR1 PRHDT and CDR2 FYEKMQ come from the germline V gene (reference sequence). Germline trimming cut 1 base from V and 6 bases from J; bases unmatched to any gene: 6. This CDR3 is CASSLVGTGIPEAFF. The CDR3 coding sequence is TGTGCCAGCAGCTTAGTGGGGACAGGGATCCCTGAAGCTTTCTTT.

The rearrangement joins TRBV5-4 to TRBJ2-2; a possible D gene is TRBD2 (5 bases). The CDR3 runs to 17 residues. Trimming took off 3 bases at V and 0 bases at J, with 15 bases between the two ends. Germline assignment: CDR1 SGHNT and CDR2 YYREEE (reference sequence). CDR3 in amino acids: CASSSGETYTNTGELFF. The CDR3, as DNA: TGTGCCAGCAGCTCCGGGGAGACTTATACGAACACCGGGGAGCTGTTTTTT.

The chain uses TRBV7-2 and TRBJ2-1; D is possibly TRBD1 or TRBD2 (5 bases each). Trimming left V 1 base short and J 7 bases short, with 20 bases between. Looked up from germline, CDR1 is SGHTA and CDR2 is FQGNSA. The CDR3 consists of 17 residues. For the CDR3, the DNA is TGTGCCAGCAGCTTAGTATCTGGGTGGGACCCCCGAAATGAGCAGTTCTTC. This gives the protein CASSLVSGWDPRNEQFF.

CDR3 nucleotide sequence: TGTGCCAGCAGCTTAGAAGGCGAGCAGTACTTC. Protein sequence: CASSLEGEQYF. This sequence joins TRBV13 and TRBJ2-7; D remains unclear. This CDR3 has 11 residues. CDR1 and CDR2 from the germline V gene are PRHDT and FYEKMQ (reference sequence). Trimming cost V 1 base and J 6 bases, with 4 bases left between them. Full variable domain (outside the CDR3, taken from reference TRBV13 and TRBJ2-7): AAGVIQSPRHLIKEKRETATLKCYPIPRHDTVYWYQQGPGQDPQFLISFYEKMQSDKGSIPDRFSAQQFSDYHSELNMSSLELGDSALYFCASSLEGEQYFGPGTRLTVT.

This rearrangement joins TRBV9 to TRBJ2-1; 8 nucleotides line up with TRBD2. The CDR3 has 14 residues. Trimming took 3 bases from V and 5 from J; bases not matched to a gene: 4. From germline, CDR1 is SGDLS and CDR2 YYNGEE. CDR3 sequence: CASSAGTRNNEQFF. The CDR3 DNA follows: TGTGCCAGCAGCGCCGGGACTAGAAACAATGAGCAGTTCTTC.

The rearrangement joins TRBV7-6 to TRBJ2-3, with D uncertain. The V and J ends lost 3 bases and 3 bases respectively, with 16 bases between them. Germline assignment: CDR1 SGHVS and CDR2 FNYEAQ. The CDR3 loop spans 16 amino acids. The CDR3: CASSLASGLPTDTQYF. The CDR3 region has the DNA TGTGCCAGCAGCTTGGCATCGGGCCTGCCTACAGATACGCAGTATTTT.

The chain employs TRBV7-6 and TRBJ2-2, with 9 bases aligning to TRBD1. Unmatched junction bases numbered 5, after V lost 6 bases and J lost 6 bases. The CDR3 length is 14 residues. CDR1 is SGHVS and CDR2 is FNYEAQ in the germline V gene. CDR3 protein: CASSPDRGAGELFF. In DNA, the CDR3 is TGTGCCAGCAGTCCGGACAGGGGCGCCGGGGAGCTGTTTTTT.

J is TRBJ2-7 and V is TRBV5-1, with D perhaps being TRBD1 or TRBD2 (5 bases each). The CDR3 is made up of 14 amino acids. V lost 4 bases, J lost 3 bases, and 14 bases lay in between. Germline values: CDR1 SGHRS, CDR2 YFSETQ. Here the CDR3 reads CASSPGWGIYEQYF. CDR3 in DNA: TGCGCCAGCAGCCCTGGGTGGGGGATCTACGAGCAGTACTTC.

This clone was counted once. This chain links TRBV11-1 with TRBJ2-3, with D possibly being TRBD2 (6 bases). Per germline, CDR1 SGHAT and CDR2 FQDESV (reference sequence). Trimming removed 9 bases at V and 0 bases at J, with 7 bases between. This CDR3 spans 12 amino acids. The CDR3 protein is CASGGSTDTQYF. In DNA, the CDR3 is TGTGCCAGTGGGGGGAGCACAGATACGCAGTATTTT.

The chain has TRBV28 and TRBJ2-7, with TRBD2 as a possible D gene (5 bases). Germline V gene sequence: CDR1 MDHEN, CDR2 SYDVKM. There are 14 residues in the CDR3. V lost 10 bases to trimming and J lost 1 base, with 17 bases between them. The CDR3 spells CATKMRVGSYEQYF. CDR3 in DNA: TGTGCCACCAAAATGCGGGTCGGGTCCTACGAGCAGTACTTC.

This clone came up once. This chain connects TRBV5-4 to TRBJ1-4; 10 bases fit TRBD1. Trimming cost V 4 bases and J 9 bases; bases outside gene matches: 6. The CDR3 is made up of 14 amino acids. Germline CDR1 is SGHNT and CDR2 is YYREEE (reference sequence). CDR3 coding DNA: TGTGCCAGCAGCGACAGGGGGCGCCGGAAAAAACTGTTTTTT. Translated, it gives CASSDRGRRKKLFF.